In its sample, the clone carrying this TCR beta chain was seen many times. The antigen is unknown. Using its own MiXCR run on the 5' RACE reads, TCRdb lists one record per CDR3 protein. The sample holds about 40,000 distinct CDR3 sequences, roughly 11% seen once. CDR1 is SGHRS and CDR2 is YFSETQ in the germline V gene. This CDR3 is built from 15 residues. The ends lost 5 bases at V and 5 bases at J; junction bases unmatched: 6. This sample was taken from a study of T-cell memory formation after mild COVID-19. Findings and caveats of the study: Clones which contracted sat mainly in CM and EM if CD4+, and in EMRA if CD8+.

The J gene is TRBJ2-5, the V gene TRBV5-1; 13 positions agree with TRBD2. The receptor was derived from a man younger than 35 who had mild COVID-19 (a few samples of this study predate the infection). Cell type and time point are not known. The specimen sequenced was PBMCs or a T cell subset sorted from them (not recorded which). The CDR3 DNA reads as TGCGCCAGCAGTCAGACTAGCGGGGGGAGTGAGACCCAGTACTTC. Residues: CASSQTSGGSETQYF.